The 30 T cell receptor beta chains presented below share a single source sample, sequenced in a study of CD8 T cells in ankylosing spondylitis. Findings and limits, study-wide: Apparently characteristic of ankylosing spondylitis blood was a TCR beta motif (about 8 highly homologous variants).

Each CDR3 protein gets one entry after TCRdb re-called the 5' RACE reads with MiXCR. The profile shows almost 400,000 distinct CDR3 sequences, about a fifth of them singletons. Their cognate antigens are unknown. The sample taken for sequencing was blood, either unsorted or a sorted T cell fraction (not recorded which). These receptors came from a male donor with ankylosing spondylitis.

This clonotype was detected ten times or more. The chain couples TRBV4-2 to TRBJ1-1; possibly TRBD1 for D (5 bases). V was cut by 1 base and J by 8 bases, with 17 bases left in between. CDR1 is LGHNA, CDR2 YNFKEQ, per germline. The CDR3 loop spans 15 amino acids. The CDR3 DNA sequence: TGTGCCAGCAGCCAAGGAGTAGGGGCTTGGGGGGAAGCTTTCTTT. As protein: CASSQGVGAWGEAFF.

The chain joins TRBV3-1 to TRBJ2-5; no firm D call. The V and J ends lost 1 base and 8 bases respectively, with 5 bases between them. Germline V gene sequence: CDR1 LGHDT, CDR2 YNNKEL (reference sequence). The CDR3 has 11 residues. The CDR3 DNA sequence: TGTGCCAGCAGCCAAGCTAAAACCCAGTACTTC. This encodes CASSQAKTQYF.

V usage is TRBV20-1 and J usage is TRBJ1-2; no clear D gene. V was clipped by 6 bases and J by 4 bases, with 15 bases between them. CDR3 size: 13 residues. Germline-derived CDR1 and CDR2 are DFQATT and SNEGSKA (reference sequence). The CDR3 loop is CSAMVGQFYGYTF. The CDR3 DNA reads as TGCAGTGCCATGGTCGGGCAATTCTATGGCTACACCTTC.

The rearrangement uses TRBV11-2 and TRBJ2-1; tentative D call: TRBD2 (5 bases). V gave up 0 bases and J gave up 6 bases, with 9 bases separating them. In germline, CDR1 is SGHAT, CDR2 FQNNGV. The CDR3 is 14 amino acids. DNA of the CDR3: TGTGCCAGCAGCTTAGAATCTAGCTCCAATGAGCAGTTCTTC. This sequence encodes CASSLESSSNEQFF.

The chain couples TRBV25-1 to TRBJ1-2, with a possible D match to TRBD1 (6 bases). V lost 6 bases and J lost 8, with 25 bases in between. Germline values: CDR1 MGHDK, CDR2 SYGVNS. The CDR3 totals 16 residues. The CDR3 region has the DNA TGTGCCAGCAGCAAAAAGGGGGGGGAGCTGGGTCGGGGCTACACCTTC. This encodes CASSKKGGELGRGYTF.

This clonotype was detected only a few times. This rearrangement joins TRBV27 to TRBJ2-2, with 10 bases fitting TRBD1. The CDR3 runs to 16 residues. Germline-derived CDR1 and CDR2 are MNHEY and SMNVEV (reference sequence). The V segment lost 4 bases and the J segment 9 bases; nucleotides outside the gene matches: 11. CDR3: CASSSYDRGHDRELFF. CDR3 DNA sequence: TGTGCCAGCAGTTCCTATGACAGGGGGCATGACCGGGAGCTGTTTTTT.

The CDR3 DNA reads as TGCGCCAGCAGCCAAGGAGGGACAAACACCTACGAGCAGTACTTC. Translation gives CASSQGGTNTYEQYF. J is TRBJ2-7 and V is TRBV4-1, with a possible D match to TRBD1 (6 bases). Germline CDR1 is MGHRA and CDR2 is YSYEKL. V lost 1 base to trimming and J lost 2 bases, with 12 bases between them. This CDR3 comprises 15 residues.

V is TRBV4-2 and J is TRBJ2-1, with D possibly being TRBD2 (6 bases). CDR1 is LGHNA and CDR2 is YNFKEQ in the germline V gene. The CDR3 extends over 16 amino acids. V lost 0 bases and J lost 1, with 10 bases in between. The CDR3 DNA reads TGTGCCAGCAGCCAAGATGGAGGGCCGTCCTACAATGAGCAGTTCTTC. This codes for CASSQDGGPSYNEQFF.

This clonotype was counted a few times. This chain joins TRBV14 and TRBJ2-1, with 9 bases that match TRBD2. This CDR3 comprises 14 residues. The V segment lost 3 bases and the J segment 6 bases; nucleotides outside the gene matches: 3. Germline lookup yields CDR1 SGHDN and CDR2 FVKESK. The CDR3 nucleotides read TGTGCCAGCAGCCATAGCGGGAGTGGCAATGAGCAGTTCTTC. Translating it yields CASSHSGSGNEQFF.

The chain carries TRBV20-1 and TRBJ1-2, with TRBD1 as a possible D gene (5 bases). V lost 5 bases and J lost 4, with 17 bases in between. Germline V gene sequence: CDR1 DFQATT, CDR2 SNEGSKA (reference sequence). The CDR3 length is 14 residues. The chain's CDR3 is CSASRHGDFYGYTF. The CDR3 DNA follows: TGCAGTGCTTCTCGCCATGGGGACTTCTATGGCTACACCTTC.

This clonotype has a count of ten or more. This chain uses TRBV29-1 with TRBJ2-7; 9 positions agree with TRBD1. The V and J ends lost 7 bases and 6 bases, in that order; junction bases with no gene match: 7. Germline lookup yields CDR1 SQVTM and CDR2 ANQGSEA. This CDR3 region has 12 residues. CDR3 coding DNA: TGCAGCGCTGCGAGGACAGGGGCCGAGCAGTACTTC. Its protein product is CSAARTGAEQYF.

This clonotype was seen just once. This chain links TRBV19 with TRBJ2-3; D is ambiguous. With 5 bases removed from V and 6 bases from J, the gap between germline ends came to 12 bases. The CDR3 length is 13 residues. CDR1 and CDR2 from the germline V gene are LNHDA and SQIVND (reference sequence). CDR3 loop: CASSAAPRDTQYF. The CDR3, as DNA: TGTGCCAGTAGTGCCGCCCCCCGTGATACGCAGTATTTT.

The V gene is TRBV18, the J gene TRBJ2-3, with 7 nucleotides matching TRBD1. CDR1 is KGHSH and CDR2 is LQKENI in the germline V gene. V shed 1 base, J shed 0 bases, and the junction held 1 base outside the gene matches. The CDR3 loop spans 15 amino acids. The chain's CDR3 is CASSPLTGSTDTQYF. The CDR3 nucleotides are TGTGCCAGCTCACCACTGACAGGGAGCACAGATACGCAGTATTTT.

This clonotype was recorded only once. V gene TRBV29-1 combines with J gene TRBJ2-5, with a possible D match to TRBD1 (6 bases). In germline, CDR1 is SQVTM, CDR2 ANQGSEA. This CDR3 contains 13 residues. Trimming shortened V by 6 bases and J by 4 bases, and 15 bases separated the two germline ends. The CDR3 DNA follows: TGCAGCGTCCCCGGGACACCATCAGAGACCCAGTACTTC. Its translation: CSVPGTPSETQYF.

Only a few counts were recorded for this clonotype. V is TRBV5-5 and J is TRBJ2-5, with a weak D call TRBD2 (6 bases). V was trimmed by 3 bases and J by 5 bases, leaving 20 bases between them. There are 16 residues in the CDR3. Germline CDR1 reads SGHKS; CDR2 reads YYEKEE (reference sequence). CDR3 residues: CASSSPSGLPMETQYF. Here the CDR3 DNA reads TGTGCCAGCAGCTCGCCTTCGGGACTCCCAATGGAGACCCAGTACTTC.

This chain connects TRBV2 to TRBJ2-1; 12 positions agree with TRBD2. The CDR3 has 23 amino acids. V was pared by 0 bases and J by 1 base, with 19 bases of the junction left unmatched. Germline assignment: CDR1 SNHLY and CDR2 FYNNEI. The CDR3 reads CASSEARGGGTSGRIGSYNEQFF. CDR3 in DNA: TGTGCCAGCAGTGAAGCGCGGGGGGGAGGAACTAGCGGGAGGATCGGGTCCTACAATGAGCAGTTCTTC.

This clonotype was picked up a small number of times. The rearrangement joins TRBV13 to TRBJ2-7, with TRBD2 matching 13 bases. The CDR3 totals 15 residues. V lost 3 bases, J lost 4 bases, and 3 bases stayed unmatched. CDR1 PRHDT and CDR2 FYEKMQ come from the germline V gene (reference sequence). CDR3 in DNA: TGTGCCAGCAGCTTTTGGACTAGCGGGAGTTACGAGCAGTACTTC. Translated, it gives CASSFWTSGSYEQYF. The whole variable domain, remainder taken from reference TRBV13 and TRBJ2-7, is AAGVIQSPRHLIKEKRETATLKCYPIPRHDTVYWYQQGPGQDPQFLISFYEKMQSDKGSIPDRFSAQQFSDYHSELNMSSLELGDSALYFCASSFWTSGSYEQYFGPGTRLTVT.

This sequence joins TRBV6-5 and TRBJ1-1; TRBD1 aligns across 8 bases. Trimming at V came to 2 bases and at J to 1 base, leaving 3 bases not matched to a gene. The CDR3 sequence is 15 residues long. Germline CDR1 reads MNHEY; CDR2 reads SVGAGI. CDR3 coding DNA: TGTGCCAGCAGTTACCCGGACAGGGCGAACACTGAAGCTTTCTTT. Its translation is CASSYPDRANTEAFF.

V is TRBV14 and J is TRBJ1-2; no definite D call. V lost 0 bases and J 4 bases, leaving 9 bases between the germline ends. Looked up from germline, CDR1 is SGHDN and CDR2 is FVKESK. The length of the CDR3 is 14 residues. The CDR3 loop is CASSQDGTVYGYTF. DNA for the CDR3: TGTGCCAGCAGCCAAGACGGCACCGTCTATGGCTACACCTTC.

The chain recombines TRBV3-1 with TRBJ2-7; D is undetermined. V shed 4 bases and J shed 12 bases, with 16 bases lying between them. Germline assignment: CDR1 LGHDT and CDR2 YNNKEL (reference sequence). This CDR3 comprises 12 residues. The CDR3 reads CASSLLSSDPYF. CDR3 bases: TGTGCCAGCAGCCTCCTGTCTTCGGACCCGTACTTC.

V is TRBV20-1 and J is TRBJ2-1, with D unclear. Germline V gene sequence: CDR1 DFQATT, CDR2 SNEGSKA (reference sequence). V lost 0 bases and J 0 bases, leaving 12 bases between the germline ends. The CDR3 covers 16 residues. The CDR3 nucleotides read TGCAGTGCTAGAGATTTGCTCAGGAGCTCCTACAATGAGCAGTTCTTC. This sequence encodes CSARDLLRSSYNEQFF.

This clonotype was counted ten times or more. In nucleotides, the CDR3 is TGTGCCAGCAGGGGACAGTCCCATTCACCCCTCCACTTT. It is translated as CASRGQSHSPLHF. The chain has TRBV12-3 or TRBV12-4 and TRBJ1-6; 7 nucleotides align to TRBD1. Trimming removed 6 bases from V and 8 bases from J; junction bases left unmatched: 4. The length of the CDR3 is 13 residues.

This clonotype was recorded a few times. V gene TRBV28 combines with J gene TRBJ1-1; possibly TRBD1 for D (5 bases). The CDR3 sequence is 16 residues long. With 8 bases removed from V and 2 bases from J, the gap between germline ends came to 21 bases. Germline values: CDR1 MDHEN, CDR2 SYDVKM. CDR3 amino acids: CASPSGETVVNTEAFF. Here the CDR3 DNA reads TGTGCCAGCCCTTCGGGTGAGACAGTTGTAAACACTGAAGCTTTCTTT.

The rearrangement uses TRBV12-5 and TRBJ2-2, with unresolved D. The CDR3 length is 14 residues. Per germline, CDR1 LGHNT and CDR2 FRNRAP. V shed 4 bases and J shed 3 bases, with 9 bases lying between them. The CDR3 sequence: CASGSRTHTGELFF. CDR3 nucleotides: TGTGCTAGTGGTTCTAGGACCCACACCGGGGAGCTGTTTTTT.

This clonotype was seen a few times. The chain couples TRBV4-1 to TRBJ2-5, with 7 bases aligning to TRBD1. The ends lost 1 base at V and 5 bases at J; junction bases unmatched: 10. Germline V gene sequence: CDR1 MGHRA, CDR2 YSYEKL. This CDR3 is 16 amino acids long. CDR3 DNA: TGCGCCAGCAGCCAAGGAACGACAGGGAACGAGGAGACCCAGTACTTC. Translated, it gives CASSQGTTGNEETQYF.

The table lists this clonotype with a few counts. This rearrangement joins TRBV29-1 to TRBJ2-3; 9 bases fit TRBD2. With 6 bases clipped from V and 1 base from J, the junction kept 8 bases outside the gene matches. The CDR3 totals 15 residues. Germline assignment: CDR1 SQVTM and CDR2 ANQGSEA. The CDR3 bases are TGCAGCGTCACCTTAGCGGGAGCGGGCACAGATACGCAGTATTTT. Amino acid sequence: CSVTLAGAGTDTQYF.

The chain joins TRBV20-1 to TRBJ2-3; unclear D gene. Per germline, CDR1 DFQATT and CDR2 SNEGSKA (reference sequence). V was clipped by 7 bases and J by 0 bases, with 11 bases between them. The CDR3 runs 13 residues. The CDR3 here is CSVPAVSTDTQYF. The CDR3 DNA reads TGCAGTGTCCCCGCTGTTAGCACAGATACGCAGTATTTT.

The gene calls are TRBV29-1 and TRBJ2-5; TRBD2 agrees at 8 bases. J gave up 5 bases and V 6 bases, and 5 bases lay outside the gene matches. The CDR3 consists of 12 residues. Germline V gene sequence: CDR1 SQVTM, CDR2 ANQGSEA. The CDR3 DNA is TGCAGCGTGAGGACTAGCCGGGAGACCCAGTACTTC. This codes for CSVRTSRETQYF.

A few counts support this clonotype. The DNA for the CDR3 is TGTGCCAGCAGCTCAACCATACAGGGGGCATATGAGCAGTTCTTC. Protein: CASSSTIQGAYEQFF. This chain uses TRBV7-3 with TRBJ2-1; 9 bases align to TRBD1. This CDR3 has 15 residues. CDR1 is SGHTA and CDR2 is FQGTGA in the germline V gene. J gave up 8 bases and V 4 bases, and 9 bases lay outside the gene matches.

This clonotype was counted only a few times. The gene calls are TRBV5-1 and TRBJ2-3; D ambiguous. The V and J ends lost 0 bases and 1 base respectively, with 9 bases between them. The CDR3 is made up of 15 amino acids. Germline loops: CDR1 SGHRS, CDR2 YFSETQ. The CDR3 sequence is CASSLEDPGTDTQYF. The CDR3 DNA follows: TGCGCCAGCAGCTTGGAGGACCCAGGCACAGATACGCAGTATTTT.